These T cell receptor beta chains were read from a single sample in a study of T cell responses to AZD1222 COVID-19 vaccine. Some clones are missing from TCRdb's copy, which holds only in-frame ones; the method was immunoSEQ multiplex PCR. This table has some 60,000 clones, about 74% appearing once. The material sequenced was peripheral blood, taken 28 days after the second AZD1222 dose. Source of these receptors: an adult who received the AZD1222 COVID-19 vaccine. The CDR3 runs from the conserved cysteine through the conserved F or W. A D gene is named only where the DNA matches it firmly. Size tells how often a clone was seen (once, few, many) or the class of an expanded clone, and some rows leave it out.

j_call: TRBJ1-1; v_call: TRBV6-5; clone_size: .; d_call: .; cdr3_nt: TGTGCCAGCAGCTACCGGCGGGGGGGACGCAACACTGAAGCTTTCTTT; cdr3_aa: CASSYRRGGRNTEAFF
j_call: TRBJ1-5; v_call: TRBV5-1; clone_size: .; d_call: .; cdr3_nt: TGCGCCAGCAGCGACAATTTTGGCAATCAGCCCCAGCATTTT; cdr3_aa: CASSDNFGNQPQHF
j_call: TRBJ2-2; v_call: TRBV10-3; clone_size: .; d_call: TRBD1; cdr3_nt: TGTGCCATCAGGGGGACAGACACCGGGGAGCTGTTTTTT; cdr3_aa: CAIRGTDTGELFF
j_call: TRBJ2-7; v_call: TRBV19; clone_size: .; d_call: .; cdr3_nt: TGTGCCAGTAGTTCGGCCAGCTACGAGCAGTACTTC; cdr3_aa: CASSSASYEQYF
j_call: TRBJ2-7; v_call: TRBV11-3; clone_size: .; d_call: .; cdr3_nt: TGTGCCAGCAGCTCCATTAGGGGGTCCTACGAGCAGTACTTC; cdr3_aa: CASSSIRGSYEQYF
j_call: TRBJ1-2; v_call: TRBV1; clone_size: .; d_call: .; cdr3_nt: TGCACCAGCAGCCAAGATACCCCTCCGGGACAGGGAGGAGGCTACACCTTC; cdr3_aa: CTSSQDTPPGQGGGYTF
j_call: TRBJ1-2; v_call: TRBV19; clone_size: .; d_call: TRBD1; cdr3_nt: TGTGCCAGTCTCTTCTCCGGACAGGGGATGAGTAGCTACACCTTC; cdr3_aa: CASLFSGQGMSSYTF
j_call: TRBJ2-7; v_call: TRBV6-5; clone_size: few; d_call: TRBD1; cdr3_nt: TGTGCCAGCAGAAAGACAGGGGACTCCTACGAGCAGTACTTC; cdr3_aa: CASRKTGDSYEQYF
j_call: TRBJ1-2; v_call: TRBV27; clone_size: .; d_call: TRBD1; cdr3_nt: TGTGCCAGCAAAGGGGACAGAGCTAACTATGGCTACACCTTC; cdr3_aa: CASKGDRANYGYTF
j_call: TRBJ2-3; v_call: TRBV28; clone_size: .; d_call: .; cdr3_nt: TGTGCCAGCAAGGCGGGGGCCCTGGATACGCAGTATTTT; cdr3_aa: CASKAGALDTQYF
j_call: TRBJ1-3; v_call: TRBV30; clone_size: few; d_call: .; cdr3_nt: TGTGCCTGGTCCGGCGGGGGTGCAAACACCATATATTTT; cdr3_aa: CAWSGGGANTIYF
j_call: TRBJ2-3; v_call: TRBV5-5; clone_size: .; d_call: .; cdr3_nt: TGTGCCAGCAGCTTGAGGCCGGACGGGGATACGCAGTATTTT; cdr3_aa: CASSLRPDGDTQYF
j_call: TRBJ1-6; v_call: TRBV7-6; clone_size: .; d_call: .; cdr3_nt: TGTGCCAGCAGCTTACAGTCCGATTCACCCCTCCACTTT; cdr3_aa: CASSLQSDSPLHF
j_call: TRBJ2-2; v_call: TRBV9; clone_size: .; d_call: .; cdr3_nt: TGTGCCAGCAGCGTAGTGGCAGCCTACACCGGGGAGCTGTTTTTT; cdr3_aa: CASSVVAAYTGELFF
j_call: TRBJ2-7; v_call: TRBV6-1; clone_size: .; d_call: .; cdr3_nt: TGTGCCAGCAGTGAGGGGGACCCGGGATATGCCTACGAGCAGTACTTC; cdr3_aa: CASSEGDPGYAYEQYF
j_call: TRBJ2-3; v_call: TRBV4-3; clone_size: .; d_call: .; cdr3_nt: TGCGCCAGCAGCCAAGATTGGGGTGGGGCAGATACGCAGTATTTT; cdr3_aa: CASSQDWGGADTQYF
j_call: TRBJ2-3; v_call: TRBV5-4; clone_size: .; d_call: TRBD1; cdr3_nt: TGTGCCAGCAGCTTGCCTTTGACAGGGGGTGGCACAGATACGCAGTATTTT; cdr3_aa: CASSLPLTGGGTDTQYF
j_call: TRBJ1-1; v_call: TRBV27; clone_size: .; d_call: .; cdr3_nt: TGTGCCAGCAGCGATATTCGAGGGGGGAGCCCTGAAGCTTTCTTT; cdr3_aa: CASSDIRGGSPEAFF
j_call: TRBJ2-1; v_call: TRBV7-2; clone_size: .; d_call: .; cdr3_nt: TGTGCCAGCAGCCGATACGGAGGCAATGAGCAGTTCTTC; cdr3_aa: CASSRYGGNEQFF
j_call: TRBJ1-4; v_call: TRBV19; clone_size: .; d_call: .; cdr3_nt: TGTGCCAGTAGTATCCGGGCTGAGCTTGGGGAAAAACTGTTTTTT; cdr3_aa: CASSIRAELGEKLFF
j_call: TRBJ1-5; v_call: TRBV28; clone_size: few; d_call: .; cdr3_nt: TGTGCCAGCAGTCGACAGCGGTTGATGGAGCAGCCCCAGCATTTT; cdr3_aa: CASSRQRLMEQPQHF
j_call: TRBJ1-1; v_call: TRBV5-3; clone_size: .; d_call: TRBD1; cdr3_nt: TGTGCCAGAAGACCCGGGACAGGGGCTTGTTTCGGCACTGAAGCTTTCTTT; cdr3_aa: CARRPGTGACFGTEAFF
j_call: TRBJ1-2; v_call: TRBV5-6; clone_size: .; d_call: TRBD1; cdr3_nt: TGTGCCAGCAGCTCAACAGGGGCCTATGGCTACACCTTC; cdr3_aa: CASSSTGAYGYTF
j_call: TRBJ1-6; v_call: TRBV24-1; clone_size: .; d_call: TRBD1; cdr3_nt: TGTGCCACCAGTGATTTTGCCCCGGGACAGGGCGGGGGTAGGAGGGATTCACCCCTCCACTTT; cdr3_aa: CATSDFAPGQGGGRRDSPLHF
j_call: TRBJ1-2; v_call: TRBV6-2/TRBV6-3; clone_size: .; d_call: TRBD1; cdr3_nt: TGTGCCAGCAGTTACTGGGACAGGCCAAACTATGGCTACACCTTC; cdr3_aa: CASSYWDRPNYGYTF
j_call: TRBJ2-7; v_call: TRBV5-1; clone_size: .; d_call: .; cdr3_nt: TGCGCCAGCAGCTTCAGTGGGGGAGTGGACTACGAGCAGTACTTC; cdr3_aa: CASSFSGGVDYEQYF
j_call: TRBJ2-7; v_call: TRBV6-5; clone_size: few; d_call: .; cdr3_nt: TGTGCCAGCAGTCACCGACTGGGCCGTTCTGGCGAGCAGTACTTC; cdr3_aa: CASSHRLGRSGEQYF
j_call: TRBJ2-7; v_call: TRBV5-1; clone_size: few; d_call: .; cdr3_nt: TGCGCCAGCAGCTTGCTGGGCTCCTACGAGCAGTACTTC; cdr3_aa: CASSLLGSYEQYF
j_call: TRBJ1-4; v_call: TRBV6-5; clone_size: .; d_call: .; cdr3_nt: TGTGCCGGAGGGGCATCGGTTAATGAAAAACTGTTTTTT; cdr3_aa: CAGGASVNEKLFF
j_call: TRBJ2-7; v_call: TRBV6-4; clone_size: .; d_call: .; cdr3_nt: TGTGCCAGCGATCGGGCCCACGAGCAGTACTTC; cdr3_aa: CASDRAHEQYF
j_call: TRBJ2-5; v_call: TRBV3-1/TRBV3-2; clone_size: .; d_call: .; cdr3_nt: TGTGCCACGCCTGGGCTGGGGGGGACCCAGTACTTC; cdr3_aa: CATPGLGGTQYF
j_call: TRBJ2-7; v_call: TRBV3-1/TRBV3-2; clone_size: .; d_call: TRBD2; cdr3_nt: TGTGCCAGCAGCCAAGCTAGCGGGGGTTTTTACGAGCAGTACTTC; cdr3_aa: CASSQASGGFYEQYF
j_call: TRBJ2-2; v_call: TRBV6-5; clone_size: .; d_call: TRBD1; cdr3_nt: TGTGCCAGCAGTTACTCGGACAGGGTCCCCGGGGAGCTGTTTTTT; cdr3_aa: CASSYSDRVPGELFF
j_call: TRBJ1-5; v_call: TRBV30; clone_size: .; d_call: .; cdr3_nt: TGTGCCTGGATTATAGGGGTTAATCAGCCCCAGCATTTT; cdr3_aa: CAWIIGVNQPQHF
j_call: TRBJ2-7; v_call: TRBV6-5; clone_size: few; d_call: .; cdr3_nt: TGTGCCAGCACGGCAGGCTCCTACGAGCAGTACTTC; cdr3_aa: CASTAGSYEQYF
j_call: TRBJ2-7; v_call: TRBV28; clone_size: .; d_call: TRBD2; cdr3_nt: TGTGCTACGGCTAGCGGGAGTTACGAGCAGTACTTC; cdr3_aa: CATASGSYEQYF
j_call: TRBJ2-5; v_call: TRBV21-1; clone_size: .; d_call: .; cdr3_nt: TGTGCCAGGAGTAATTCTCGGGGGGCGGGCCAAGAGACCCAGTACTTC; cdr3_aa: CARSNSRGAGQETQYF
j_call: TRBJ1-5; v_call: TRBV19; clone_size: .; d_call: TRBD1; cdr3_nt: TGTGCCAGCTCCGGGACAGCAACTTATCAGCCCCAGCATTTT; cdr3_aa: CASSGTATYQPQHF
j_call: TRBJ2-2; v_call: TRBV5-6; clone_size: few; d_call: TRBD2; cdr3_nt: TGTGCCAGCAGCCCGATGGTGAGCGGGGGAAACACCGGGGAGCTGTTTTTT; cdr3_aa: CASSPMVSGGNTGELFF
j_call: TRBJ1-2; v_call: TRBV14; clone_size: .; d_call: .; cdr3_nt: TGTGCCAGCAGCCAAGTGGGTGGCGGCTACACCTTC; cdr3_aa: CASSQVGGGYTF
j_call: TRBJ1-1; v_call: TRBV4-2; clone_size: .; d_call: .; cdr3_nt: TGTGCCAGCAGCAGCCAGGCCTCTGGGACACATGAAGCTTTCTTT; cdr3_aa: CASSSQASGTHEAFF